A selection of T cell receptor beta chains follows, all from one sample in a study of blood T cell repertoires in COVID-19. TCRdb's copy holds only in-frame clones and misses some; the assay was immunoSEQ multiplex PCR. Of about 390,000 clones in the sample, about 87% were seen once. The sequenced sample was PBMCs or T cells enriched from blood (not recorded which). Receptors were obtained from a woman between 50 and 59 years old who had recovered from COVID-19. The conserved cysteine and the conserved F or W are not part of the CDR3 here. The size of a clone is reported for some rows only, either as once, few or many, or as a class for expanded clones.

j_call clone_size v_call cdr3_aa
TRBJ1-6 once TRBV2 ASTLTTGVNSPLH
TRBJ2-3 few TRBV11-2 ASSFSGASADTQY
TRBJ1-5 - TRBV6-6 ASSYVLSGQPQH
TRBJ1-5 - TRBV2 ASTVQGQPQH
TRBJ1-2 - TRBV19 ASKSLDSPHYGYT
TRBJ1-2 - TRBV30 AWTLSAGGYT
TRBJ2-2 - TRBV4-1 ASQKTGSLSNTGELF
TRBJ2-2 - TRBV4-1 ASSPERTQVNTGELF
TRBJ1-2 - TRBV19 ASSADRGKRDGYT
TRBJ2-1 - TRBV7-8 ASSLLQGAGVNEQF
TRBJ2-1 - TRBV7-8 ASSLDGKIVYNEQF
TRBJ1-2 - TRBV21-1 ASSTCGVSFGQIYGYT
TRBJ1-5 - TRBV2 ASSGDSPRDNQPQH
TRBJ1-2 - TRBV6-5 ASSYSDTNLFYGYT
TRBJ2-6 few TRBV11-2 ASSPFSGANVLT
TRBJ2-1 - TRBV7-2 ASSASGGSGQGRHEQF
TRBJ1-5 - TRBV19 ASKGGDRMFGNQPQH
TRBJ1-3 once TRBV24-1 ATSPYLSTIY
TRBJ1-1 - TRBV4-1 ASSPRQGLLSTEAF
TRBJ2-1 - TRBV7-2 ASSLDSGRYNEQF
TRBJ1-3 once TRBV7-9 ASSFDLSVSGNTIY
TRBJ1-6 - TRBV15 ATSRAPNSPLH
TRBJ1-6 few TRBV10-2 ASSGGLSNSPLH
TRBJ2-1 - TRBV10-3 AIRIAGSRYNEQF
TRBJ2-3 - TRBV7-9 ASSSLAGRHTDTQY
TRBJ2-2 - TRBV7-3 ASSLMGLAGDITGELF
TRBJ1-5 - TRBV28 ASSLATGGFQPQH
TRBJ2-7 - TRBV5-1 ASSLEAGISYEQY
TRBJ2-7 - TRBV29-1 SVEGADTYEQY
TRBJ1-4 - TRBV5-1 ASRMGQGVEKLF
TRBJ1-1 - TRBV5-5 ASSRQGVNTEAF
TRBJ2-3 - TRBV30 AWSGAGGGGTQY
TRBJ1-4 - TRBV2 ASSEDRGIMKRLF
TRBJ2-5 - TRBV27 ASSLLLGETQY
TRBJ1-2 many TRBV4-2 ASSQEAGKGNYGYT
TRBJ2-3 - TRBV19 ASSGTGGDTQY
TRBJ1-1 - TRBV29-1 SAGQTLNTEAF
TRBJ1-4 once TRBV7-9 ASSRAPLQGGRNEKLF
TRBJ1-5 many TRBV7-9 ASSLGTGVLQPQH
TRBJ1-5 - TRBV2 ASSEAGGGWQPQH
TRBJ1-1 - TRBV6-2/TRBV6-3 ASSSFPTGNTEAF
TRBJ1-6 - TRBV7-9 ASSLGTGVNSPLH
TRBJ1-2 - TRBV11-2 ASSLSTGPGSGGYT
TRBJ1-1 - TRBV28 ASRNTGNTEAF
TRBJ1-2 - TRBV6-5 ASSYSGQGGGYT
TRBJ1-6 - TRBV19 ASSIQGSYNSPLH